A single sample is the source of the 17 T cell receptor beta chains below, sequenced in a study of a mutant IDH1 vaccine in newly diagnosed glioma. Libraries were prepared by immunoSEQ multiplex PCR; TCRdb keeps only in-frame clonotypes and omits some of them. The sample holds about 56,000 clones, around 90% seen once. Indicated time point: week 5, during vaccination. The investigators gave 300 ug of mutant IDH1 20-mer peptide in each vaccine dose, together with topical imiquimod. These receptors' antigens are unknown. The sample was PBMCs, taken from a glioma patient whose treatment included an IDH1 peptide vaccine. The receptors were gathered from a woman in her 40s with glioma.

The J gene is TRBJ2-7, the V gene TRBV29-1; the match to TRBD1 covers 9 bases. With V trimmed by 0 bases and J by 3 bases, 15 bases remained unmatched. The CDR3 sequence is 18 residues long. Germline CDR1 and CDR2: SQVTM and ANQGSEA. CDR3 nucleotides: TGCAGCGTTGAAGATCATGGGACAGGGCCCGTCGGACTCTACGAGCAGTACTTC. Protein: CSVEDHGTGPVGLYEQYF.

The CDR3 sequence is CASSDGTDTQYF. DNA for the CDR3: TGTGCCAGCAGTGACGGCACAGATACGCAGTATTTT. V usage is TRBV6-1 and J usage is TRBJ2-3; no reliable D call. This CDR3 comprises 12 residues. V was trimmed by 3 bases and J by 1 base, leaving 2 bases between them. The germline V gene encodes CDR1 MNHNS and CDR2 SASEGT.

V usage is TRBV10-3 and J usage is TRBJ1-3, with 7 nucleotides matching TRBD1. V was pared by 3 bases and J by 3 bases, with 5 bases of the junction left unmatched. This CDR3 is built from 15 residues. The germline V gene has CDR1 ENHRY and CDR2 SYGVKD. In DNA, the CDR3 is TGTGCCATCAGTGAAGTGACAGGGCTTGGAAACACCATATATTTT. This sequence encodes CAISEVTGLGNTIYF.

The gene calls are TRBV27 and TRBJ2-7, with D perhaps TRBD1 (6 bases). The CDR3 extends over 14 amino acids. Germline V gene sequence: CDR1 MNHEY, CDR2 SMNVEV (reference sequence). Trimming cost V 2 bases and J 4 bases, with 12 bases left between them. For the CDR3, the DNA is TGTGCCAGCAGTTTACAGGGGCGGGTTTACGAGCAGTACTTC. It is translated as CASSLQGRVYEQYF.

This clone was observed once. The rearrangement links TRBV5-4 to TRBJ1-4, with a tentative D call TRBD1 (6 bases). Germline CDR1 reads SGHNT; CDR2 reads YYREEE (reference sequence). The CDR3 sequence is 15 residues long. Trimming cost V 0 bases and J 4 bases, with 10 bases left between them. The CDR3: CASSLGGAGNEKLFF. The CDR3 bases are TGTGCCAGCAGCTTGGGGGGGGCCGGTAATGAAAAACTGTTTTTT.

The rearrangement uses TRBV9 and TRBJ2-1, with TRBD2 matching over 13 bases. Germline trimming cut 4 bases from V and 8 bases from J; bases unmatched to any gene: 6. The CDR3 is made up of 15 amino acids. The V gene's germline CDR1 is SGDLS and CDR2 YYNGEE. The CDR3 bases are TGTGCCAGCAGCCCAGGACTAGCGGGAGCGGATGAGCAGTTCTTC. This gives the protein CASSPGLAGADEQFF.

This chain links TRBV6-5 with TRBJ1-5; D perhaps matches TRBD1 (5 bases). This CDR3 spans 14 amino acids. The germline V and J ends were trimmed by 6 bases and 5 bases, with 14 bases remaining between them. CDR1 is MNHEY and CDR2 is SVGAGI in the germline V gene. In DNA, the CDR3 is TGTGCCAGCAGACCCGACAGTTCCTATCAGCCCCAGCATTTT. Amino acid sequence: CASRPDSSYQPQHF.

In DNA form, the CDR3 reads TGCGCCAGCAGTGAGAGTGGCGGGAGCGGCTACACCTTC. Its translation: CASSESGGSGYTF. The genes are TRBV10-1 and TRBJ1-2; D not certain. CDR1 is WNHNN, CDR2 SYGVQD, per germline (reference sequence). V gave up 2 bases and J gave up 8 bases, with 12 bases separating them. The length of the CDR3 is 13 residues.

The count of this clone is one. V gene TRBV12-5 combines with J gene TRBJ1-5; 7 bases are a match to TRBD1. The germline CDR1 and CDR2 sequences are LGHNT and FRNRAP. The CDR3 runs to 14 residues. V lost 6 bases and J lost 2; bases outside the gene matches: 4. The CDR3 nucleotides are TGTGCTAGTGGGCTCGGACAGGGCAATCAGCCCCAGCATTTT. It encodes CASGLGQGNQPQHF.

CDR3 loop: CASSLTGGANYGYTF. The CDR3 DNA sequence: TGTGCCAGCAGTCTAACAGGGGGCGCTAACTATGGCTACACCTTC. This rearrangement joins TRBV6-5 to TRBJ1-2, with 9 bases matching TRBD1. The V gene's germline CDR1 is MNHEY and CDR2 SVGAGI. The CDR3 has 15 residues. The junction had 4 bases not matched to a gene; V was cut back by 5 bases and J by 0 bases.

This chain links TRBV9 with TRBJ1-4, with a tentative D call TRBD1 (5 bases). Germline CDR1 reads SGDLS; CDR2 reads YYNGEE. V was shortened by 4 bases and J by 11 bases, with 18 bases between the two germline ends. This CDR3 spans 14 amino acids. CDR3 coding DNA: TGTGCCAGCAGCTCACCGGATGGGGGGAGGAAACTGTTTTTT. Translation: CASSSPDGGRKLFF.

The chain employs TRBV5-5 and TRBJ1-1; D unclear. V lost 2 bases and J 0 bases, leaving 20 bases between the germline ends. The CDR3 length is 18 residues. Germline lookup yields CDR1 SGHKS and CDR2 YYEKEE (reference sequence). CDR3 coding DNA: TGTGCCAGCAGCTTTTATACAAGATCAGGCACTATGAACACTGAAGCTTTCTTT. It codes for CASSFYTRSGTMNTEAFF. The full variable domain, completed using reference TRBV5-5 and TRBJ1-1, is DAGVTQSPTHLIKTRGQQVTLRCSPISGHKSVSWYQQVLGQGPQFIFQYYEKEERGRGNFPDRFSARQFPNYSSELNVNALLLGDSALYLCASSFYTRSGTMNTEAFFGQGTRLTVV.

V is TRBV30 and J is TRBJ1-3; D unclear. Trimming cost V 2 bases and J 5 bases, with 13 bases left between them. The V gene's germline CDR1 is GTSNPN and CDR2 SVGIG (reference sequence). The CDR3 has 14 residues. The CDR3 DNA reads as TGTGCCTGGAGTACGGGATTAACTAGAAACACCATATATTTT. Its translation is CAWSTGLTRNTIYF.

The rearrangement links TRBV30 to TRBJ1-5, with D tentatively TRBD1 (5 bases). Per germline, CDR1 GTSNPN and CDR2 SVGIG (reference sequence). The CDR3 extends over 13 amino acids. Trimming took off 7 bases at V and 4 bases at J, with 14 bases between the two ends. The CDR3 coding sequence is TGTGCCTACCAACTGGAGGGGAATCAGCCCCAGCATTTT. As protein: CAYQLEGNQPQHF.

This CDR3 reads CASSSRQGNGEETQYF. Here the CDR3 DNA reads TGTGCCAGCAGTTCACGACAGGGAAATGGTGAGGAGACCCAGTACTTC. This sequence joins TRBV28 and TRBJ2-5; the match to TRBD1 covers 7 bases. The J segment lost 5 bases and the V segment lost 4 bases, leaving 13 bases of the junction unmatched. Germline V gene lookup returns CDR1 MDHEN and CDR2 SYDVKM. The CDR3 sequence is 16 residues long.

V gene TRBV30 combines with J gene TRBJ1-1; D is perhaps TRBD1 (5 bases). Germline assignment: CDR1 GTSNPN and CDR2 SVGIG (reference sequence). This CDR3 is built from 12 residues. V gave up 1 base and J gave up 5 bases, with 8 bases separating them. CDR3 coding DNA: TGTGCCTGGAGTGGGGGGACTACTGAAGCTTTCTTT. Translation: CAWSGGTTEAFF.

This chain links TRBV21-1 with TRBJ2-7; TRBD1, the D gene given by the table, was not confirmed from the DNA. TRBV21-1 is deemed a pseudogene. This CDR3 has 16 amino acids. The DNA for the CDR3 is TGTGCCAGCAGCGCAACCCGGGACAGGAGTACCTACGAGCAGTACTTC. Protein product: CASSATRDRSTYEQYF.